This note documents a single TCR beta chain sequence. No antigen is known for it. Genomic DNA provided the template from which TCR beta VDJ and CDR3 profiles were obtained. MiXCR, applied by TCRdb to the reads, yields one record per CDR3 protein. In the table there are about 270,000 distinct CDR3 sequences, around 60% of which are singletons. These data come from a study of CD8+CD57+ T cells in acquired aplastic anemia. Study in general: The study obtained an average of around 2.9 ug of DNA from sorted CD4+ and CD8+ cells.

The CDR3 consists of 16 residues. Between the trimmed V and J ends, which lost 1 base and 2 bases, there was a span of 15 bases. In germline, CDR1 is DFQATT, CDR2 SNEGSKA (reference sequence). General study points: Patients showed no significant difference from controls in CD8+ Simpson's diversity. Both patients and controls carried the same twenty-nine CD8+ CDR3 sequences.

The specimen sequenced was sorted CD4+, CD8+, or CD8+CD57+ T cells (not recorded which) from PBMCs. The rearrangement uses TRBV20-1 and TRBJ1-5, with D possibly TRBD1 on 5 matching bases. This receptor was identified in a human donor with severe aplastic anemia or a healthy control (not recorded which). CDR3 in amino acids: CSARGAGAGGNQPQHF. The CDR3 nucleotides are TGCAGTGCTAGAGGGGCCGGGGCGGGGGGCAATCAGCCCCAGCATTTT.